This TCR beta chain came from a study of OX40 agonist ivuxolimab in advanced cancers. The overall study: Earlier anti-PD-1, anti-PD-L1 or anti-CTLA-4 therapy was permitted; about 44% had received some.

Germline V gene sequence: CDR1 MGHRA, CDR2 YSYEKL. This CDR3 has 14 residues. V gave up 1 base and J gave up 2 bases, with 8 bases separating them. The method was immunoSEQ multiplex PCR; TCRdb's version includes in-frame clones alone and lacks a portion of them. The table lists over 45,000 clones, approximately 81% of them singletons. The chain is built from TRBV4-1 and TRBJ1-2; D is perhaps TRBD1 (6 bases). The TCR was taken from an adult with an advanced solid tumor such as melanoma, head and neck, liver or kidney cancer. Sequenced here: CD4+ or CD8+ T cells sorted from blood, sampled in a trial of the OX40 agonist ivuxolimab. CDR3 sequence (DNA): TGCGCCAGCAGCCAAGGGGACATAAACTATGGCTACACCTTC. Protein: CASSQGDINYGYTF.